This T cell receptor beta chain was found in a study of blood T cell repertoires in COVID-19. Whole-study context: The origin of the acute and convalescent COVID-19 samples was the United States, Italy and Spain. T cells, B-cell-depleted T cells, or PBMCs provided the cDNA or gDNA that served as material.

TCRdb keeps only in-frame clones here, not all; method: immunoSEQ multiplex PCR. The table includes approximately 300,000 clones, roughly nine tenths detected once. Donors of Cohort 3 who recovered were those that had two negative PCRs, clearance, or symptom resolution. Specimen: PBMCs or T cells enriched from blood (not recorded which). This clonotype originated in a man aged 60 to 69 who had recovered from COVID-19.

CDR3 region: CASSLTAEYTEAFF. The CDR3, as DNA: TGTGCCAGCAGTTTGACTGCCGAGTACACTGAAGCTTTCTTT. V and J are TRBV27 and TRBJ1-1; D remains unclear. V lost 3 bases and J lost 3, with 11 bases in between. Looked up from germline, CDR1 is MNHEY and CDR2 is SMNVEV (reference sequence). The length of the CDR3 is 14 residues.